Listed here are 18 T cell receptor beta chains from one sample, sequenced in a study of blood T cell repertoires in COVID-19. Using immunoSEQ multiplex PCR, the repertoire was profiled, and TCRdb retains in-frame clones only, with some absent. The sample has hundreds of thousands of clones, approximately 80% seen once. Sequenced input: peripheral blood. The receptors were sampled from a woman aged 35 to 49 with active or convalescent COVID-19.

The CDR3 DNA reads TGTGCCAGCAGCTACGGGCAGGGGGATTCACCCCTCCACTTT. It is translated as CASSYGQGDSPLHF. The rearrangement joins TRBV28 to TRBJ1-6; 7 bases agree with TRBD1. The V gene end was trimmed by 6 bases and the J gene end by 8 bases; junction bases not matched to a gene: 7. CDR1 is MDHEN and CDR2 is SYDVKM in the germline V gene. The CDR3 has 14 residues.

The V call is TRBV2, the J call TRBJ1-5; a possible D gene is TRBD1 (6 bases). The CDR3 has 13 residues. V was clipped by 8 bases and J by 7 bases, with 15 bases between them. Looked up from germline, CDR1 is SNHLY and CDR2 is FYNNEI. The CDR3 DNA reads as TGTGCCAGCGAGCAGGTCCAGGGGCAGCCCCAGCATTTT. Protein: CASEQVQGQPQHF.

V usage is TRBV5-5 and J usage is TRBJ2-1, with D tentatively TRBD2 (7 bases). The CDR3 is made up of 17 amino acids. Germline V lookup: CDR1 SGHKS, CDR2 YYEKEE (reference sequence). V was shortened by 3 bases and J by 0 bases, with 16 bases between the two germline ends. In DNA, the CDR3 is TGTGCCAGCAGCTGGACCGCTCGGGGGGCCTCCTACAATGAGCAGTTCTTC. It translates to CASSWTARGASYNEQFF.

The rearrangement uses TRBV10-3 and TRBJ1-3; 7 positions match TRBD1. V was clipped by 5 bases and J by 1 base; unmatched bases: 2. Germline lookup yields CDR1 ENHRY and CDR2 SYGVKD. The CDR3 runs 14 residues. This CDR3 is CAISTGDSGNTIYF. In DNA form, the CDR3 reads TGTGCCATCAGTACAGGGGATTCTGGAAACACCATATATTTT.

Comment on this clone: Within the sample, other DNA sequences also encode this same CDR3. This chain uses TRBV7-9 with TRBJ2-2; TRBD2 agrees at 9 bases. Germline values: CDR1 SEHNR, CDR2 FQNEAQ (reference sequence). J gave up 0 bases and V 7 bases, and 9 bases lay outside the gene matches. The CDR3 has 17 residues. CDR3 sequence reads: CASNSVAGGSNTGELFF. The CDR3 DNA follows: TGTGCCAGCAATTCCGTCGCGGGGGGGTCGAACACCGGGGAGCTGTTTTTT. Full variable domain (remainder filled in from reference TRBV7-9 and TRBJ2-2): DTGVSQNPRHKITKRGQNVTFRCDPISEHNRLYWYRQTLGQGPEFLTYFQNEAQLEKSRLLSDRFSAERPKGSFSTLEIQRTEQGDSAMYLCASNSVAGGSNTGELFFGEGSRLTVL.

This clone was counted once. This chain joins TRBV10-2 and TRBJ2-7; tentative D call: TRBD1 (5 bases). This CDR3 comprises 14 residues. Germline V gene sequence: CDR1 WSHSY, CDR2 SAAADI. V lost 3 bases and J 5 bases, leaving 14 bases between the germline ends. The CDR3 DNA reads TGCGCCAGCAGTGACCTCACCCTGGGGCACGAGCAGTACTTC. It is translated as CASSDLTLGHEQYF.

This sequence joins TRBV5-1 and TRBJ2-3; 8 bases map to TRBD2. The CDR3 contains 16 residues. V was clipped by 7 bases and J by 2 bases; unmatched bases: 12. In germline, CDR1 is SGHRS, CDR2 YFSETQ. CDR3 sequence: CASQSGGRLPTDTQYF. The CDR3 DNA is TGCGCCAGCCAAAGCGGGGGACGGTTACCCACAGATACGCAGTATTTT.

For the CDR3, the DNA is TGTGCCAGCAGCCCCACGAGGTCTGCCTACGAGCAGTACTTC. Translated: CASSPTRSAYEQYF. The V call is TRBV11-2, the J call TRBJ2-7; D ambiguous. CDR3 length: 14 amino acids. V shed 5 bases and J shed 2 bases, with 13 bases lying between them. CDR1 and CDR2 from the germline V gene are SGHAT and FQNNGV.

The CDR3 region is CASSPGGAHAEAFF. Here the CDR3 DNA reads TGTGCCAGCAGCCCAGGGGGCGCGCATGCTGAAGCTTTCTTT. The chain employs TRBV7-3 and TRBJ1-1; 8 bases are shared with TRBD1. The CDR3 is 14 residues long. Germline values: CDR1 SGHTA, CDR2 FQGTGA. V gave up 5 bases and J gave up 6 bases; unmatched junction bases: 8.

The DNA of the CDR3 is TGTGCCAGCAGCCGTAGAGAAAATGAAAAACTGTTTTTT. Translated: CASSRRENEKLFF. V and J are TRBV13 and TRBJ1-4; D remains ambiguous. The CDR3 loop spans 13 amino acids. CDR1 and CDR2 (germline): PRHDT, FYEKMQ (reference sequence). Trimming removed 5 bases at V and 5 bases at J, with 9 bases between. Full variable domain (rest looked up from reference TRBV13 and TRBJ1-4): AAGVIQSPRHLIKEKRETATLKCYPIPRHDTVYWYQQGPGQDPQFLISFYEKMQSDKGSIPDRFSAQQFSDYHSELNMSSLELGDSALYFCASSRRENEKLFFGSGTQLSVL.

The rearrangement links TRBV7-2 to TRBJ1-2, with D perhaps TRBD1 (5 bases). This CDR3 comprises 12 residues. With 7 bases removed from V and 7 bases from J, the gap between germline ends came to 13 bases. CDR1 is SGHTA, CDR2 FQGNSA, per germline. CDR3 DNA: TGTGCCAGCACCCGTTTGGGGGGTGGCTACACCTTC. It translates to CASTRLGGGYTF.

V usage is TRBV4-1 and J usage is TRBJ2-3; maybe TRBD2 (6 bases). Germline V gene data show CDR1 as MGHRA and CDR2 as YSYEKL. V was trimmed by 0 bases and J by 2 bases, leaving 15 bases between them. This CDR3 is built from 17 residues. As DNA, the CDR3 is TGCGCCAGCAGCCAAGAGGTGGGGGGACTGAACACAGATACGCAGTATTTT. Its translation is CASSQEVGGLNTDTQYF.

The chain is built from TRBV9 and TRBJ2-2; D not resolved. Trimming pared 4 bases from V and 1 base from J, leaving 11 bases between. Germline lookup yields CDR1 SGDLS and CDR2 YYNGEE. The CDR3 has 15 residues. CDR3 DNA sequence: TGTGCCAGCAGCCCGAACTCTCTGAACACCGGGGAGCTGTTTTTT. Its translation: CASSPNSLNTGELFF.

The chain couples TRBV21-1 to TRBJ1-1. TRBV21-1 corresponds to a pseudogene. The CDR3 loop spans 17 amino acids. Here the CDR3 DNA reads TGTGCCAGCAGCATTCGAATTCGGGGGGGTAGGTACACTGAAGCTTTCTTT. Translating it yields CASSIRIRGGRYTEAFF.

In this sample, this clone turned up once. The V gene is TRBV5-1, the J gene TRBJ2-5; 8 bases fit TRBD2. The germline V gene encodes CDR1 SGHRS and CDR2 YFSETQ. The CDR3 runs to 14 residues. V lost 4 bases, J lost 5 bases, and 7 bases stayed unmatched. The CDR3 protein is CASSISGGEETQYF. The CDR3 region has the DNA TGCGCCAGCAGCATAAGCGGGGGAGAGGAGACCCAGTACTTC. The entire variable domain, with the rest obtained from reference TRBV5-1 and TRBJ2-5, is as follows: KAGVTQTPRYLIKTRGQQVTLSCSPISGHRSVSWYQQTPGQGLQFLFEYFSETQRNKGNFPGRFSGRQFSNSRSEMNVSTLELGDSALYLCASSISGGEETQYFGPGTRLLVL.

This rearrangement joins TRBV5-4 to TRBJ1-6; 7 bases fit TRBD1. The CDR3 runs 14 residues. V shed 5 bases, J shed 3 bases, and the junction held 2 bases outside the gene matches. From germline, CDR1 is SGHNT and CDR2 YYREEE (reference sequence). DNA for the CDR3: TGTGCCAGCAGGCAGGGGGACTATAATTCACCCCTCCACTTT. Its protein is CASRQGDYNSPLHF.

CDR3 sequence reads: CASSTPGQGNTEAFF. The CDR3 DNA follows: TGTGCCAGCAGCACCCCGGGACAGGGTAACACTGAAGCTTTCTTT. The chain joins TRBV7-9 to TRBJ1-1; 9 bases align to TRBD1. This CDR3 spans 15 amino acids. The trim removed 5 bases at V and 2 bases at J, leaving 6 bases unmatched. Germline loops: CDR1 SEHNR, CDR2 FQNEAQ (reference sequence).

This chain uses TRBV5-1 with TRBJ1-2, with D tentatively TRBD1 (6 bases). V was clipped by 0 bases and J by 2 bases, with 14 bases between them. The length of the CDR3 is 16 residues. Germline-derived CDR1 and CDR2 are SGHRS and YFSETQ. The CDR3 spells CASSLAGDIRNYGYTF. The CDR3 DNA reads as TGCGCCAGCAGCTTGGCCGGGGACATTAGGAACTATGGCTACACCTTC. The variable domain in full, with the rest retrieved from reference TRBV5-1 and TRBJ1-2, is KAGVTQTPRYLIKTRGQQVTLSCSPISGHRSVSWYQQTPGQGLQFLFEYFSETQRNKGNFPGRFSGRQFSNSRSEMNVSTLELGDSALYLCASSLAGDIRNYGYTFGSGTRLTVV.